This TCR beta chain appears in the sequencing data of a study of T cells in pancreatic ductal adenocarcinoma. The data were produced by immunoSEQ multiplex PCR, yet TCRdb's version contains in-frame clones alone and is incomplete. Of about 97,000 clones in the sample, roughly 96% are singletons; the top ten hold about 3.4%. Selected pancreatic ductal adenocarcinoma patients had undergone surgery without neoadjuvant therapy. V was shortened by 9 bases and J by 2 bases, with 17 bases between the two germline ends. The length of the CDR3 is 14 residues. The germline gives CDR1 MDHEN, CDR2 SYDVKM. The chain links TRBV28 to TRBJ2-7, with TRBD2 as a possible D gene (7 bases). The sequence derives from a human donor with pancreatic ductal adenocarcinoma. The sequenced sample consisted of PBMCs. CDR3 residues: CASHVGGAAYEQYF. DNA for the CDR3: TGTGCCAGTCACGTAGGGGGGGCGGCCTACGAGCAGTACTTC.